Included here is one TCR beta chain sequence, with context. This CDR3 is built from 15 residues. V lost 3 bases and J lost 7, with 13 bases in between. Germline V gene sequence: CDR1 KGHSH, CDR2 LQKENI. The source of the sample is a study of PD-L1 blockade in urothelial cancer. Study-level background: Samples of blood were analyzed 3 weeks (second dose) and 6 weeks after treatment start.

TCRdb keeps only in-frame clones here, not all; method: immunoSEQ multiplex PCR. The sample carries around 51,000 clones, around 86% recorded once. This chain links TRBV18 with TRBJ1-6; no firm D call. The sequencing used PBMCs, collected around atezolizumab (anti-PD-L1) treatment. This TCR was sampled from a man in his fifties or sixties with urothelial cancer. CDR3 sequence: CASSPSETKNSPLHF. Written as DNA, the CDR3 is TGTGCCAGCTCACCCTCCGAGACAAAAAATTCACCCCTCCACTTT. The whole variable domain, filled in from reference TRBV18 and TRBJ1-6, reads NAGVMQNPRHLVRRRGQEARLRCSPMKGHSHVYWYRQLPEEGLKFMVYLQKENIIDESGMPKERFSAEFPKEGPSILRIQQVVRGDSAAYFCASSPSETKNSPLHFGNGTRLTVT.